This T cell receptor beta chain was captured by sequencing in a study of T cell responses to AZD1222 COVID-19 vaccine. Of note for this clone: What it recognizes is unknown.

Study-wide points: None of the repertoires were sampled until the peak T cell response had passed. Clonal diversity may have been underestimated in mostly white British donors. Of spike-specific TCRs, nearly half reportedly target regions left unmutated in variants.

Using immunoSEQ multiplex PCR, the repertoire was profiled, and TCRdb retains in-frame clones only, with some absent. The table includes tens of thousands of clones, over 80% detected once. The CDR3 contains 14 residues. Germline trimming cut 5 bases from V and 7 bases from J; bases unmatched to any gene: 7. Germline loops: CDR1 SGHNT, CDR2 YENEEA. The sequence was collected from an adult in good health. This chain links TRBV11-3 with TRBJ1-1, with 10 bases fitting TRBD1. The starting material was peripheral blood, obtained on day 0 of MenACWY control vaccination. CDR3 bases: TGTGCCAGCAGCCCGAGACAGGGGGCGAGTGAAGCTTTCTTT. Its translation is CASSPRQGASEAFF.